Listed below are T cell receptor beta chains from one sample, sequenced in a study of T cells in localized non-small cell lung cancer. This table comes from immunoSEQ multiplex PCR, and its TCRdb copy is limited to in-frame clones, with some not included. Of some 55,000 clones in the sample, about 85% are singletons; the top ten hold about 20%. Source: peripheral blood, taken before any cancer treatment. These receptors all come from an older female donor with stage II squamous cell lung carcinoma. Both conserved end residues are part of each CDR3. The order of the fields is J gene, D gene, V gene, clone size, CDR3 DNA, CDR3 protein. D genes are given only for firm matches. Only some rows state a clone size, as once, few, many or a class for expanded clones.

TRBJ1-3,.,TRBV6-6,.,TGTGCCAGCAGTGACCGGGGGACTGGAAACACCATATATTTT,CASSDRGTGNTIYF
TRBJ2-4,.,TRBV6-5,.,TGTGCCAGCGCTCAGGGGCTAGCGGCTAAAAACATTCAGTACTTC,CASAQGLAAKNIQYF
TRBJ1-2,.,TRBV7-9,.,TGTGCCAGCAGCTTAAGGCTCAGAAGACGTGGCTACACCTTC,CASSLRLRRRGYTF
TRBJ1-2,.,TRBV11-1,.,TGTGCCAGCAGCGAAGTAGCAGCAAACTATGGCTACACCTTC,CASSEVAANYGYTF
TRBJ1-2,.,TRBV5-4,.,TGTGCCACCAGTCGGGGCGGAACTAACTATGGCTACACCTTC,CATSRGGTNYGYTF
TRBJ1-1,TRBD1,TRBV19,.,TGTGCCAGTGGACAGGGTTTGAACACTGAAGCTTTCTTT,CASGQGLNTEAFF
TRBJ2-5,.,TRBV7-2,.,TGTGCCAGCAGCTCCCGACAGACTGAGACCCAGTACTTC,CASSSRQTETQYF
TRBJ2-7,.,TRBV6-6,few,TGTGCCAGCAGTACCCACGCCGGAGGGGGCAAGGGGGAGCAGTACTTC,CASSTHAGGGKGEQYF
TRBJ1-2,.,TRBV29-1,.,TGCAGCGCCCCAGGCGGTTCAAGGAGTGAAGGTGGCTACACCTTC,CSAPGGSRSEGGYTF
TRBJ1-5,TRBD1,TRBV29-1,.,TGCAGCGTTGTCTGGGGGACAGGGAATCGGCCCCAGCATTTT,CSVVWGTGNRPQHF
TRBJ1-2,.,TRBV7-2,.,TGTGCCAGCAGCCTGGAATCCGGGACCCGGCAGGGCTACACCTTC,CASSLESGTRQGYTF
TRBJ2-7,.,TRBV9,.,TGTGCCAGCAGCGTTGGGGGGCAGACCTACGAGCAGTACTTC,CASSVGGQTYEQYF
TRBJ2-2,.,TRBV7-2,.,TGTGCCAGCAGCTTAGGGGGCACCGGGGAGCTGTTTTTT,CASSLGGTGELFF
TRBJ1-5,.,TRBV27,medium-sized,TGTGCCAGCAGTTTATATAGCCCAGCTGCTCGGCCCCAGCATTTT,CASSLYSPAARPQHF
TRBJ2-2,.,TRBV5-1,.,TGCGCCAGCAGCTTGGGGATCGTCGGGGGCGACACCGGGGAGCTGTTTTTT,CASSLGIVGGDTGELFF
TRBJ1-5,TRBD1,TRBV6-1,medium-sized,TGTGCCAGCAGTGAAGCGGCAGGGGGCCATCAGCCCCAGCATTTT,CASSEAAGGHQPQHF
TRBJ2-5,TRBD2,TRBV19,.,TGTGCCAGTAGTATGCTTCAGCGGGGGGGCCGTCAAAAGACCCAGTACTTC,CASSMLQRGGRQKTQYF
TRBJ1-4,.,TRBV2,.,TGTGCCAGCAGTGAAGGGGGCGCGACTAATGAAAAACTGTTTTTT,CASSEGGATNEKLFF
TRBJ1-5,.,TRBV2,.,TGTGCCAGCAGTACCTGGGGGGAGGGTGCTCAGCCCCAGCATTTT,CASSTWGEGAQPQHF